A selection of T cell receptor beta chains follows, all from one sample in a study of blood T cell repertoires in COVID-19. Clones were sequenced by immunoSEQ multiplex PCR, and TCRdb holds only the in-frame ones, with some missing. Among roughly 280,000 clones listed, 86% were seen once. Sequenced sample: peripheral blood. These TCRs come from a man in his forties with active or convalescent COVID-19. CDR3s leave out the opening cysteine and the closing phenylalanine or tryptophan. D genes are given only for firm matches.

j_call: TRBJ2-5
v_call: TRBV5-4
d_call: -
cdr3_aa: ASSPGQETQY

j_call: TRBJ2-7
v_call: TRBV6-6
d_call: TRBD1
cdr3_aa: ASSRTGVEWGDHEQY

j_call: TRBJ2-1
v_call: TRBV5-1
d_call: -
cdr3_aa: ASSLLGGSYNEQF

j_call: TRBJ2-2
v_call: TRBV25-1
d_call: -
cdr3_aa: ASSGSLGETGELF

j_call: TRBJ1-3
v_call: TRBV2
d_call: -
cdr3_aa: ASSFTPQGISGNTIY

j_call: TRBJ1-1
v_call: TRBV13
d_call: TRBD1
cdr3_aa: ASSGTVMNTEAF

j_call: TRBJ2-5
v_call: TRBV10-2
d_call: -
cdr3_aa: ASSLDVGETQY

j_call: TRBJ2-7
v_call: TRBV7-6
d_call: TRBD1
cdr3_aa: ASSSGDRGYEQY

j_call: TRBJ1-2
v_call: TRBV9
d_call: -
cdr3_aa: ASSVGQFYGYT

j_call: TRBJ2-3
v_call: TRBV5-6
d_call: TRBD1
cdr3_aa: ASRPPGTGERDTQY

j_call: TRBJ1-6
v_call: TRBV5-4
d_call: TRBD1
cdr3_aa: ASNTGVGSPLH

j_call: TRBJ1-1
v_call: TRBV18
d_call: -
cdr3_aa: ASSLGAGENTEAF

j_call: TRBJ1-5
v_call: TRBV30
d_call: TRBD1
cdr3_aa: AFGQGSNQPQH

j_call: TRBJ2-3
v_call: TRBV5-4
d_call: TRBD2
cdr3_aa: ASSDLAGKRDTQY

j_call: TRBJ1-1
v_call: TRBV28
d_call: -
cdr3_aa: ASARVVVTEAF

j_call: TRBJ1-1
v_call: TRBV5-1
d_call: -
cdr3_aa: ASSLVGEQGEAF